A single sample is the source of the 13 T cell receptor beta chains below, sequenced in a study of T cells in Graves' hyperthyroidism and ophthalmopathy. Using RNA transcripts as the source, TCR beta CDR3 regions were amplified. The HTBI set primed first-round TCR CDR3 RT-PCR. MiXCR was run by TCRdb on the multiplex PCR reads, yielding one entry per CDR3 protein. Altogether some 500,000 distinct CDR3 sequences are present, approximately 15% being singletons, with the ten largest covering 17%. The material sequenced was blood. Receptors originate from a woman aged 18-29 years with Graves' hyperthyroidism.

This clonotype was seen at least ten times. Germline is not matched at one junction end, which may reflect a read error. The CDR3 loop is CASSIQGSNQPQHF. CDR3 DNA: TGTGCCAGCAGTATACAGGGGAGCAATCAGCCCCAGCATTTT. This chain links TRBV19 with TRBJ1-5, with 7 bases matching TRBD1. The germline V gene has CDR1 LNHDA and CDR2 SQIVND (reference sequence). The CDR3 has 14 residues.

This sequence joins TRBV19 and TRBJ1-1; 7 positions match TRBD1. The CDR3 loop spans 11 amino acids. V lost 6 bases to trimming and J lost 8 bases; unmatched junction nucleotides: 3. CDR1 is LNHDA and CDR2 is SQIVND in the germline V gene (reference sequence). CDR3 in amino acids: CASSVTGEAFF. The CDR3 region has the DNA TGTGCCAGTAGCGTGACAGGGGAAGCTTTCTTT.

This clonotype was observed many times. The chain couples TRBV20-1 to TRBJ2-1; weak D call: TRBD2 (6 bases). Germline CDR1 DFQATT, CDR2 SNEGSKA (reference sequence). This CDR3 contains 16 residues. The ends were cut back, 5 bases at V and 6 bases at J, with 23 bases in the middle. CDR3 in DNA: TGCAGTGCTCACCCGCGTAAACTAAGGACTATCAATGAGCAGTTCTTC. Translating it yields CSAHPRKLRTINEQFF.

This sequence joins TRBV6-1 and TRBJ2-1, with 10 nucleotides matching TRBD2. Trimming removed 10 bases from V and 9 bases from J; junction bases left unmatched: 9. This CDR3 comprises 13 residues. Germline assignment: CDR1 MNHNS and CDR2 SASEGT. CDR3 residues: CATFELAGIEQFF. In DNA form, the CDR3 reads TGTGCCACATTCGAACTAGCGGGAATTGAGCAGTTCTTC.

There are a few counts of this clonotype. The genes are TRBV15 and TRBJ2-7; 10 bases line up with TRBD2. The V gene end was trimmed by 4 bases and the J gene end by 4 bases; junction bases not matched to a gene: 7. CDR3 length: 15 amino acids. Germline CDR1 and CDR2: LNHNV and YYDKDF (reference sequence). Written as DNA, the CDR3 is TGTGCCACCAGCAATAGCGGGAGGAAAGCATACGAGCAGTACTTC. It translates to CATSNSGRKAYEQYF.

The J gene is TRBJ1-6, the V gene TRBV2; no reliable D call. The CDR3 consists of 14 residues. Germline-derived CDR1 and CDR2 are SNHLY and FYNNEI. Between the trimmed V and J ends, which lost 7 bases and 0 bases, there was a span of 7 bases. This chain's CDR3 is CASTASSYNSPLHF. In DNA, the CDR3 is TGTGCCAGCACAGCGAGCTCCTATAATTCACCCCTCCACTTT.

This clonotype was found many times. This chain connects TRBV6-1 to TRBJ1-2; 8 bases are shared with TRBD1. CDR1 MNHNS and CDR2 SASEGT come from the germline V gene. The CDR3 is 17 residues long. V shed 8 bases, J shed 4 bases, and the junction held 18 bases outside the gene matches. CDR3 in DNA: TGTGCCAGCCTAGAGGGGGCAGGGGGCACCCCTGGCTATGGCTACACCTTC. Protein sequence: CASLEGAGGTPGYGYTF.

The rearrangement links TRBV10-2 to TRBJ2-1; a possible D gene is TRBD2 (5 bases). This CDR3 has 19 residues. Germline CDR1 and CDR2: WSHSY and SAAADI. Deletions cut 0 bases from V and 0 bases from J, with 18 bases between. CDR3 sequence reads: CASSESPGIRRRSYNEQFF. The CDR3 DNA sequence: TGCGCCAGCAGTGAGTCTCCGGGAATCCGACGGCGCTCCTACAATGAGCAGTTCTTC.

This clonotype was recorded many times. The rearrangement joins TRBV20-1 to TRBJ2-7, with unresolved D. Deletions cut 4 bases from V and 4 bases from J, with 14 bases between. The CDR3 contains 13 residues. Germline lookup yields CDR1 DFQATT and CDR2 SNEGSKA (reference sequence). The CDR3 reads CSAITTEEYEQYF. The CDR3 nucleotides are TGCAGTGCTATTACGACTGAGGAATACGAGCAGTACTTC.

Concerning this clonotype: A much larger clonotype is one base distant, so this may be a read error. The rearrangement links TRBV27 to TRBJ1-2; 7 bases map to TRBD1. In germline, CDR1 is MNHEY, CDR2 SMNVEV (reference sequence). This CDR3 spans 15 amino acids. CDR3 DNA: TGTGCCAGCAGTCCGGGACAGCTAGCTAACTATGGCCACACCTTC. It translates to CASSPGQLANYGHTF.

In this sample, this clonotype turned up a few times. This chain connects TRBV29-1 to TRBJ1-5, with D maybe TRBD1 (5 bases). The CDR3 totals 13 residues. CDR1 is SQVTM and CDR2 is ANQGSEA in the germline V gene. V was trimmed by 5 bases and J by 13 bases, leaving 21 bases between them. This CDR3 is CSVSSSGTSRQHF. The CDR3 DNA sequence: TGCAGCGTTTCTTCTTCCGGGACCTCCAGACAGCATTTT.

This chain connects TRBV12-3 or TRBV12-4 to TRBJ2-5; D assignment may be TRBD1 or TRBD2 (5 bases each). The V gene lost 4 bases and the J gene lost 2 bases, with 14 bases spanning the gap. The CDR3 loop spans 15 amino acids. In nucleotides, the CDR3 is TGTGCCAGCAGTTCTCCGGGACGACGACAAGAGACCCAGTACTTC. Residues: CASSSPGRRQETQYF.

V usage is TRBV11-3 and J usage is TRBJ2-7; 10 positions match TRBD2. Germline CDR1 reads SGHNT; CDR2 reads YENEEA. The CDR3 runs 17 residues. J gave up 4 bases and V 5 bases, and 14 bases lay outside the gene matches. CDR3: CASSPGLAGGPGYEQYF. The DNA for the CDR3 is TGTGCCAGCAGCCCAGGATTAGCGGGAGGCCCGGGTTACGAGCAGTACTTC.